Listed below are T cell receptor beta chains from one sample, sequenced in a study of CD8 T cells in Susac syndrome. TCRdb independently ran MiXCR on the immunoSEQ multiplex PCR reads; one entry per CDR3 protein. In the table there are about 200,000 distinct CDR3 sequences, 95% of which are singletons. Sequences were obtained from CD4+ T cells from PBMCs. The receptors were gathered from a human donor in good health. Each CDR3 is given with its conserved first and last residue. A D gene is named only where the DNA matches it firmly. Expanded clones get a size class; other rows say once, few or many, or leave the size out.

V	size	J	D	DNA	CDR3
TRBV4-1	NA	TRBJ2-5	NA	TGCGCCAGCAGCTCTCCAGGCCGGGCGGCAGAGACCCAGTACTTC	CASSSPGRAAETQYF
TRBV6-1	NA	TRBJ2-7	NA	TGTGCCAGCAGGGGGCCAGCCTCCTACGAGCAGTACTTC	CASRGPASYEQYF
TRBV12-3/TRBV12-4	NA	TRBJ2-3	NA	TGTGCCAGCAGTCCCCACTCCGGGGCGACTGACGCAGATACGCAGTATTTT	CASSPHSGATDADTQYF
TRBV3-1	NA	TRBJ2-5	NA	TGTGCCAGCAGCCAAGAAGACAGTCTCCAAGAGACCCAGTACTTC	CASSQEDSLQETQYF
TRBV5-1	NA	TRBJ1-4	NA	TGCGCCAGCAGCAAGGCTGGGGCTAATGAAAAACTGTTTTTT	CASSKAGANEKLFF
TRBV3-1	NA	TRBJ2-7	TRBD2	TGTGCCAGCAGCCATCGCCCCGGGACTAACCCCGGCGAGCAGTACTTC	CASSHRPGTNPGEQYF
TRBV20-1	NA	TRBJ1-5	NA	TGCAGTGCAGGAAGGGGGACGTCGAATCAGCCCCAGCATTTT	CSAGRGTSNQPQHF
TRBV2	NA	TRBJ2-3	TRBD2	TGTGCCAGCAGTGAAGGGGGGACTAGCGGGGCCACAGATACGCAGTATTTT	CASSEGGTSGATDTQYF
TRBV6-2/TRBV6-3	NA	TRBJ1-1	TRBD1	TGTGCCAGCAGTTACTCAAAGGACAGGGTTGTTTTGAACACTGAAGCTTTCTTT	CASSYSKDRVVLNTEAFF
TRBV30	NA	TRBJ2-5	TRBD1	TGTGCCTGGAGCGCCGGGACAGGGGTCGAAGAGACCCAGTACTTC	CAWSAGTGVEETQYF
TRBV6-1	NA	TRBJ2-5	TRBD1	TGTGCCATCAAGCGGTTTGGACAGGGAAGACAAGAGACCCAGTACTTC	CAIKRFGQGRQETQYF
TRBV20-1	once	TRBJ1-5	NA	TGCAGTGCTACCGGGGCGCCTTATAGCAATCAGCCCCAGCATTTT	CSATGAPYSNQPQHF
TRBV6-5	NA	TRBJ2-1	NA	TGTGCCAGCAGTTATTGGGATGGTGAGCAGTTCTTC	CASSYWDGEQFF
TRBV29-1	NA	TRBJ2-1	TRBD2	TGCAGCGTTGGACTAGCGGTATGGGTTGAGCAGTTCTTC	CSVGLAVWVEQFF
TRBV29-1	NA	TRBJ1-1	NA	TGCAGCGTTGAGGGACAGAACACTGAAGCTTTCTTT	CSVEGQNTEAFF
TRBV7-2	NA	TRBJ2-2	NA	TGTGCCAGCAGCTTACAAGGGGCTACCGGGGAGCTGTTTTTT	CASSLQGATGELFF
TRBV27	NA	TRBJ2-2	NA	TGTGCCAGTAGAGAGCAGGGCGGGGAGCTGTTTTTT	CASREQGGELFF
TRBV2	NA	TRBJ2-7	TRBD1	TGTGCCAGCAGTGAAGCGAGAGGACAGGGCGGATACTACGAGCAGTACTTC	CASSEARGQGGYYEQYF
TRBV9	NA	TRBJ2-1	NA	TGTGCCAGCAGCCGCGGACTAACCGATGAGCAGTTCTTC	CASSRGLTDEQFF
TRBV28	NA	TRBJ2-2	TRBD2	TGTGCCAGCAGTTTATTTGCGGGGGCGAACACCGGGGAGCTGTTTTTT	CASSLFAGANTGELFF
TRBV12-3/TRBV12-4	NA	TRBJ1-1	NA	TGTGCCAGCAGTCGAACTGAAGCTTTCTTT	CASSRTEAFF
TRBV20-1	once	TRBJ2-1	NA	TGCAGTGCTTTCCGGGACCAGAACTACAATGAGCAGTTCTTC	CSAFRDQNYNEQFF
TRBV11-2	NA	TRBJ2-3	NA	TGTGCCAGCAGCTTATGGGGAGATACGCAGTATTTT	CASSLWGDTQYF
TRBV12-3/TRBV12-4	once	TRBJ1-2	NA	TGTGCCAGCAGTTTAGAACACTATGGCTACACCTTC	CASSLEHYGYTF
TRBV5-4	NA	TRBJ2-1	TRBD2	TGTGCCAGCAGCCTGCGACTAGCGGCCTACAATGAGCAGTTCTTC	CASSLRLAAYNEQFF
TRBV12-3/TRBV12-4	NA	TRBJ2-7	NA	TGTGCCAGCAGCGGTCTTCGGGGGCCCGGAGAGCAGTACTTC	CASSGLRGPGEQYF
TRBV6-5	NA	TRBJ2-2	NA	TGTGCCAGCAGTCCCGACTGGTGGGGCGGGGAGCTGTTTTTT	CASSPDWWGGELFF
TRBV4-3	NA	TRBJ1-6	NA	TGCGCCAGCAGCCAAGATCTCAAACAGGGCGGGATATCACCCCTCCACTTT	CASSQDLKQGGISPLHF
TRBV7-2	NA	TRBJ2-5	TRBD2	TGTGCCAGCGAGCGTGGACTAGCGGGACTCCAAGAGACCCAGTACTTC	CASERGLAGLQETQYF
TRBV3-1	once	TRBJ1-5	TRBD1	TGTGCCAGCAGCCCTGGGACAGGCCTTAGCAATCAGCCCCAGCATTTT	CASSPGTGLSNQPQHF
TRBV24-1	few	TRBJ1-2	NA	TGTGCCACCCGGTCGGACGGCTATGGCTACACCTTC	CATRSDGYGYTF
TRBV29-1	NA	TRBJ2-1	NA	TGCAGCGTGCGGGACTGGTACAATGAGCAGTTCTTC	CSVRDWYNEQFF
TRBV15	NA	TRBJ1-2	NA	TGTGCCACCAGCAGAGATTGGATTAATGGCTACACCTTC	CATSRDWINGYTF
TRBV2	NA	TRBJ1-2	NA	TGTGCCAGCAGTGCGGCTAGCGAAGCCGACTACACCTTC	CASSAASEADYTF
TRBV27	NA	TRBJ1-2	NA	TGTGCCAGCAGCTCACCGAGCAGGGGTCGCCCCAGCTATGGCTACACCTTC	CASSSPSRGRPSYGYTF
TRBV30	NA	TRBJ2-1	TRBD1	TGTGCCTGGGACACAGGGGAACTAGGGAATGAGCAGTTCTTC	CAWDTGELGNEQFF
TRBV7-2	NA	TRBJ1-1	NA	TGTGCCAGCAGCTTGGGGGGAAGTGGGGTCCCTGAAGCTTTCTTT	CASSLGGSGVPEAFF
TRBV7-8	NA	TRBJ2-3	NA	TGTGCCAGCAGCTTTTCGCCAGGCCTCACAGATACGCAGTATTTT	CASSFSPGLTDTQYF
TRBV6-6	NA	TRBJ1-2	NA	TGTGCCAGCCGAACCACCACCTATGGCTACACCTTC	CASRTTTYGYTF
TRBV10-3	NA	TRBJ2-3	NA	TGTGCCAGCCGCACCCGTAGCACAGATACGCAGTATTTT	CASRTRSTDTQYF
TRBV29-1	NA	TRBJ2-1	NA	TGCAGCGATAGTATAGCTGACCCCCAGTTCTTC	CSDSIADPQFF
TRBV29-1	NA	TRBJ2-1	TRBD2	TGCAGCGTTGAAGATCACCTAGCGGGAAGCTCCTACAATGAGCAGTTCTTC	CSVEDHLAGSSYNEQFF
TRBV4-3	NA	TRBJ1-2	NA	TGCGCCAGCAGCCAAGAAGTGGGGACATTCATCTATGGCTACACCTTC	CASSQEVGTFIYGYTF
TRBV20-1	NA	TRBJ2-5	TRBD2	TGCGGTTCAGGGGGGACTAGCGGCTACCAAGAGACCCAGTACTTC	CGSGGTSGYQETQYF
TRBV12-3/TRBV12-4	NA	TRBJ1-2	NA	TGTGCCAGCAGCCGAGGGCGGAACTATGGCTACACCTTC	CASSRGRNYGYTF
TRBV20-1	NA	TRBJ2-5	NA	TGCAGTGCGGAGGGTGGGGAATCCTACCAAGAGACCCAGTACTTC	CSAEGGESYQETQYF
TRBV29-1	NA	TRBJ1-3	NA	TGCAGCGTTGTAGTACTGACTGGAAACACCATATATTTT	CSVVVLTGNTIYF
TRBV3-1	NA	TRBJ1-1	NA	TGTGCCAGCAGCCGGCGGGGGTCGACTGAAGCTTTCTTT	CASSRRGSTEAFF
TRBV24-1	NA	TRBJ2-1	NA	TGTGCCACCAGTGATCCAGGACGGTGGGGCAATGAGCAGTTCTTC	CATSDPGRWGNEQFF
TRBV27	NA	TRBJ2-1	TRBD2	TGTGCCAGCAGTGATCCTAGCGGGGGGAACTACAATGAGCAGTTCTTC	CASSDPSGGNYNEQFF
TRBV29-1	NA	TRBJ2-4	NA	TGCAGCGTTGACGAAACCGGGACGCAAAACATTCAGTACTTC	CSVDETGTQNIQYF
TRBV27	NA	TRBJ2-1	TRBD1	TGTGCCAGCAGTTCCCAGGGACAGGGGGAACGGTTCTTC	CASSSQGQGERFF
TRBV28	NA	TRBJ1-1	NA	TGTGCCAGCGGGTTGGTGGTACCGAACACTGAAGCTTTCTTT	CASGLVVPNTEAFF
TRBV28	once	TRBJ2-5	TRBD2	TGTGCCTCCCGACTAGCGGGAGGCCCAGGGACCCAGTACTTC	CASRLAGGPGTQYF
TRBV5-1	NA	TRBJ2-1	NA	TGCGCCAGCAGCTTGGATAGCTCCTACAATGAGCAGTTCTTC	CASSLDSSYNEQFF
TRBV7-9	NA	TRBJ1-2	NA	TGTGCCAGCAGCTTAGCCCCCCATGGGAGAGGCTACACCTTC	CASSLAPHGRGYTF
TRBV4-1	NA	TRBJ2-3	TRBD2	TGCGCCAGCAGCCAAGATGTGGCGGGAGGCTGGCGAGATACGCAGTATTTT	CASSQDVAGGWRDTQYF
TRBV30	NA	TRBJ2-2	NA	TGTGCCTGGAGGGGGACCATCACCGGGGAGCTGTTTTTT	CAWRGTITGELFF
TRBV24-1	NA	TRBJ2-1	NA	TGTGCCACCAGTGAACCCGGGGGCGGGAATCGGAATGAGCAGTTCTTC	CATSEPGGGNRNEQFF